This TCR beta chain derives from a study of T-cell reconstitution after alpha-beta-depleted transplantation in children. Ten or more counts support this clonotype. The antigen is not known. Construction of the TCRbeta library involved unique molecular identifiers. Via MiXCR, TCRdb re-called the PCR reads, giving one row per CDR3 protein. In the table there are around 300,000 distinct CDR3 sequences, roughly 11% of which are singletons. Study results and caveats: Some patients' high day-60 TCRbeta diversity was attributed to recipient cells surviving conditioning. Reportedly, only several hundred clones from non-depleted graft cells drove alpha-beta T-cell counts at about two months.

This CDR3 has 14 amino acids. J lost 6 bases, V lost 7 bases, and 8 bases had no gene match. The V gene's germline CDR1 is SGHRS and CDR2 YFSETQ. The clonotype comes from a male patient aged 2-15 years who had a stem cell transplant for chronic granulomatous disease, so the T cells may come from the graft donor. The chain carries TRBV5-1 and TRBJ2-2; 8 bases are shared with TRBD1. Sequenced material: peripheral blood, taken 180 days after TCRalphabeta/CD19-depleted stem cell transplant. CDR3 nucleotide sequence: TGCGCCAGCGGCGCCACAGGGGGGTCCGGGGAGCTGTTTTTT. This gives the protein CASGATGGSGELFF.